Below, 14 T cell receptor beta chains from the same sample are listed, as sequenced in a study of neurological immune-mediated disorders. MiXCR, applied by TCRdb to the 5' RACE reads, yields one record per CDR3 protein. The profile shows around 17,000 distinct CDR3 sequences, more than 3% of them singletons. The sequencing sample was made of CD8+ T cells from blood. These receptors all come from a woman between 40 and 55 years old in good health.

There are many counts of this clonotype. This chain uses TRBV28 with TRBJ1-1; unclear D gene. Trimming removed 0 bases from V and 4 bases from J, with 6 bases in between. This CDR3 spans 13 amino acids. CDR1 is MDHEN, CDR2 SYDVKM, per germline. In nucleotides, the CDR3 is TGTGCCAGCAGTTTATGGGGTGCCACTGAAGCTTTCTTT. It encodes CASSLWGATEAFF.

This clonotype was counted at least ten times. The chain employs TRBV7-9 and TRBJ2-6; 8 bases fit TRBD1. Germline V gives CDR1 SEHNR, CDR2 FQNEAQ (reference sequence). This CDR3 comprises 17 residues. Trimming removed 5 bases from V and 4 bases from J; junction bases left unmatched: 10. CDR3 protein: CASSAPTGDNGANVLTF. The CDR3 DNA follows: TGTGCCAGCAGCGCACCGACAGGGGATAACGGGGCCAACGTCCTGACTTTC.

This clonotype was found many times. V gene TRBV4-2 combines with J gene TRBJ2-5; D call uncertain. V lost 4 bases and J 5 bases, leaving 11 bases between the germline ends. Germline-derived CDR1 and CDR2 are LGHNA and YNFKEQ. CDR3 size: 13 residues. The DNA for the CDR3 is TGTGCCAGCAGCCCGTCTAATGCTGAGACCCAGTACTTC. Its protein product is CASSPSNAETQYF.

This clonotype is medium-sized. The chain joins TRBV24-1 to TRBJ2-2, with 9 positions matching TRBD1. The V gene end was trimmed by 3 bases and the J gene end by 5 bases; junction bases not matched to a gene: 9. From germline, CDR1 is KGHDR and CDR2 SFDVKD. CDR3 length: 17 residues. The CDR3 loop is CATSDNTGTGITGELFF. Here the CDR3 DNA reads TGTGCCACCAGTGATAATACCGGGACAGGGATTACCGGGGAGCTGTTTTTT.

This clonotype was counted many times. The chain links TRBV20-1 to TRBJ2-4, with D possibly matching TRBD1 (6 bases). Germline V gives CDR1 DFQATT, CDR2 SNEGSKA (reference sequence). The CDR3 has 15 amino acids. The V gene lost 4 bases and the J gene lost 5 bases, with 18 bases spanning the gap. This chain's CDR3 is CSAMGSAEGENIQYF. The CDR3, as DNA: TGCAGTGCTATGGGGAGTGCTGAGGGGGAAAACATTCAGTACTTC.

At least ten counts were recorded for this clonotype. The genes are TRBV6-5 and TRBJ2-1, with a weak D call TRBD1 (6 bases). This CDR3 has 14 amino acids. Trimming stripped 6 bases from V and 0 bases from J, with 9 bases between. Germline assignment: CDR1 MNHEY and CDR2 SVGAGI. The CDR3 DNA is TGTGCCAGCAGGAGGGGGAGCTCCTACAATGAGCAGTTCTTC. This encodes CASRRGSSYNEQFF.

This clonotype was counted at least ten times. The chain carries TRBV29-1 and TRBJ1-2; TRBD1 is a possible D gene (5 bases). The CDR3 consists of 18 residues. The germline CDR1 and CDR2 sequences are SQVTM and ANQGSEA. Trimming cost V 0 bases and J 4 bases, with 24 bases left between them. The CDR3 is CSVEDWRQPSEEGYGYTF. CDR3 DNA: TGCAGCGTTGAAGATTGGAGACAGCCAAGCGAGGAGGGCTATGGCTACACCTTC.

This clonotype has a count of ten or more. V and J are TRBV4-3 and TRBJ2-1; D is undetermined. Germline CDR1 is LGHNA and CDR2 is YSLEER. V was pared by 1 base and J by 4 bases, with 14 bases between. This CDR3 has 16 residues. CDR3: CASSQAYGSLYNEQFF. CDR3 in DNA: TGCGCCAGCAGCCAAGCCTACGGGTCCTTATACAATGAGCAGTTCTTC.

This clonotype was found many times. The chain joins TRBV29-1 to TRBJ2-3; TRBD1 agrees at 12 bases. The CDR3 runs 13 residues. Trimming cost V 7 bases and J 5 bases; bases outside gene matches: 4. Germline-derived CDR1 and CDR2 are SQVTM and ANQGSEA. CDR3 coding DNA: TGCAGCGGGGACAGGGGGCTCGAAGATACGCAGTATTTT. This codes for CSGDRGLEDTQYF.

This clonotype was counted many times. This chain uses TRBV4-3 with TRBJ1-1; D may be TRBD1 (5 bases). The CDR3 runs to 15 residues. CDR1 LGHNA and CDR2 YSLEER come from the germline V gene. The ends were cut back, 0 bases at V and 6 bases at J, with 14 bases in the middle. The CDR3 loop is CASSQDRQRTPEAFF. The CDR3 DNA reads as TGCGCCAGCAGCCAAGATCGACAGAGAACCCCTGAAGCTTTCTTT.

In its sample, this clonotype was seen a few times. This chain uses TRBV6-4 with TRBJ2-1, with D possibly TRBD2 on 6 matching bases. The CDR3 contains 15 residues. Trimming left V 2 bases short and J 5 bases short, with 13 bases between. CDR1 and CDR2 from the germline V gene are MRHNA and SNTAGT. DNA of the CDR3: TGTGCCAGCAGTGACGACTTTCTAGCGAACAATGAGCAGTTCTTC. This gives the protein CASSDDFLANNEQFF.

In this sample, this clonotype turned up many times. At one of its ends the junction is not consistent with the germline gene, which may arise from a read error. This chain links TRBV14 with TRBJ2-7, with 7 bases lining up with TRBD1. The germline V gene encodes CDR1 SGHDN and CDR2 FVKESK. This CDR3 spans 16 amino acids. In nucleotides, the CDR3 is TGTGCCAGCAGCGAAGACCCCAGGGGGTTCCAACACGAGCAGTACTTC. Translated, it gives CASSEDPRGFQHEQYF.

This clonotype was recorded at least ten times. The chain combines TRBV5-6 with TRBJ1-1, with TRBD1 matching over 9 bases. This CDR3 is 13 amino acids long. Germline trimming cut 3 bases from V and 9 bases from J; bases unmatched to any gene: 6. The V gene's germline CDR1 is SGHDT and CDR2 YYEEEE. CDR3 residues: CASSYDRGSQAFF. CDR3 coding DNA: TGTGCCAGCAGCTATGACAGGGGGTCTCAAGCTTTCTTT.

Ten or more counts support this clonotype. The CDR3 here is CASSDLSAREQFF. Here the CDR3 DNA reads TGTGCCAGCAGTGATCTTTCGGCCCGGGAGCAGTTCTTC. V usage is TRBV2 and J usage is TRBJ2-1; no clear D. The CDR3 is 13 amino acids. Deletions cut 3 bases from V and 10 bases from J, with 13 bases between. CDR1 and CDR2 (germline): SNHLY, FYNNEI.